This T cell receptor (beta chain) was sequenced in a study of Graves' ophthalmopathy and Graves' hyperthyroidism. This clonotype was seen more than once but under ten times. Mismatch with germline at one junction end may stem from a read error. Amplifying from RNA transcripts, the study obtained TCR beta CDR3 regions. First-round RT-PCR employed HTBI primers, with a second-round multiplex PCR after it. TCRdb reanalysed the multiplex PCR reads using MiXCR and keeps one entry per CDR3 protein. The sample lists about 390,000 distinct CDR3 sequences, roughly 15% occurring once. The CDR3 has 16 residues. From germline, CDR1 is LNHDA and CDR2 SQIVND (reference sequence).

Sequenced sample: peripheral blood. V usage is TRBV19 and J usage is TRBJ1-1; 12 bases are a match to TRBD1. This TCR derives from a woman between 18 and 30 years old with stable Graves' hyperthyroidism. CDR3 sequence reads: CASNWGTGGMGTEALF. In DNA, the CDR3 is TGTGCCAGTAATTGGGGGACAGGGGGCATGGGCACTGAAGCTCTCTTT.